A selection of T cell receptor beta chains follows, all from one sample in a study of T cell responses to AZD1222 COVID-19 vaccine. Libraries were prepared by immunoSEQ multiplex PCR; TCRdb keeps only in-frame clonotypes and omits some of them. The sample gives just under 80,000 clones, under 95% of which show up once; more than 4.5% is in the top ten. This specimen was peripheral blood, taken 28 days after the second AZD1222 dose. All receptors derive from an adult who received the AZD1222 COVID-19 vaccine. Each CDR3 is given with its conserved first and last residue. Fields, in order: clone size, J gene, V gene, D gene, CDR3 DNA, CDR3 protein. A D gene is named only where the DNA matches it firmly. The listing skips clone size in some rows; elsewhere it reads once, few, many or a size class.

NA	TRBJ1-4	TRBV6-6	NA	TGTGCCAGCAGTTACTCGACGGGGGCAACTAATGAAAAACTGTTTTTT	CASSYSTGATNEKLFF
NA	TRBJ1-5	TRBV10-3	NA	TGTGCCATCAGGGAGTATAGCAATCAGCCCCAGCATTTT	CAIREYSNQPQHF
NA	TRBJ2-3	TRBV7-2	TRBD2	TGTGCCAGCAGCTTAGCGGGAGGGAGGACAGATACGCAGTATTTT	CASSLAGGRTDTQYF
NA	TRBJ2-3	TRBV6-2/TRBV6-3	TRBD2	TGTGCCAGCAGTTATGGGCGGGAGGGAAGCACAGATACGCAGTATTTT	CASSYGREGSTDTQYF
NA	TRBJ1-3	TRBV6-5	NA	TGTGCCAGCACCCCGTTAGATCCCGGAAACACCATATATTTT	CASTPLDPGNTIYF
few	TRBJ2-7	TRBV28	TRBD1	TGTGCCAGCATCGCAGGGGGCCCCTCCTACGAGCAGTACTTC	CASIAGGPSYEQYF
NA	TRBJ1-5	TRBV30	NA	TGTGCCTGGTCCGCGCAGGGGAATCAGCCCCAGCATTTT	CAWSAQGNQPQHF
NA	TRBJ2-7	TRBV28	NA	TGTGCCAGCAGTTTATCCGCGCTAGGCGGCTACGAGCAGTACTTC	CASSLSALGGYEQYF
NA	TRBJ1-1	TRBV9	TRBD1	TGTGCCAGCAGCGTTTCAGGGGGCACTGAAGCTTTCTTT	CASSVSGGTEAFF
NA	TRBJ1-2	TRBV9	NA	TGTGCCAGCAGTGACAGCTATGGCTACACCTTC	CASSDSYGYTF
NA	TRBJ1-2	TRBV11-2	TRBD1	TGTGCCAGCAGCCGCCGGACAGGGGGTGGCTACACCTTC	CASSRRTGGGYTF
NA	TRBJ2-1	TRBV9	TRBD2	TGTGCCAGCAGCCCCACGGGACTAGCCTACAATGAGCAGTTCTTC	CASSPTGLAYNEQFF
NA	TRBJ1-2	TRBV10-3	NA	TGTGCCATCAGTGACCATCTCAGGGGAAGCTATGGCTACACCTTC	CAISDHLRGSYGYTF
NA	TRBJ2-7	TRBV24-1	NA	TGTGCCACCAGTGATCTTGACTCCTACGAGCAGTACTTC	CATSDLDSYEQYF
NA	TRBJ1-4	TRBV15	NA	TGTGCCACCAGCAGAGATCGAGGGGAAAAACTGTTTTTT	CATSRDRGEKLFF
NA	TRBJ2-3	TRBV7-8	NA	TGTGCCAGCAGCTCTAGAAGGTTGGTGAGAGATACGCAGTATTTT	CASSSRRLVRDTQYF
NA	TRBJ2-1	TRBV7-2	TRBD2	TGTGCCAGCAGCTTAAGTGGGACTAACAATGAGCAGTTCTTC	CASSLSGTNNEQFF
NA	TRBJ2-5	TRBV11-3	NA	TGTGCCAGCAGCCCGCGCCGTGGTAGCGAGACCCAGTACTTC	CASSPRRGSETQYF
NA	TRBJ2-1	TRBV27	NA	TGTGCCACCCGCGAAGGGTTTGATGAGCAGTTCTTC	CATREGFDEQFF
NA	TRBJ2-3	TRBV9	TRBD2	TGTGCCAGCAGCGTAGGTAGCGGGGCTAGCACAGATACGCAGTATTTT	CASSVGSGASTDTQYF
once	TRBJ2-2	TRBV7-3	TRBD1	TGTGCCAGCAGACCCACAGGGGCCGGGGAGCTGTTTTTT	CASRPTGAGELFF
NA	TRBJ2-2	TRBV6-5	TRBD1	TGTGCCAGCAGAAAGGGACAGGGGAGGACCGGGGAGCTGTTTTTT	CASRKGQGRTGELFF
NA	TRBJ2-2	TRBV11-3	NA	TGTGCCAGCAGCTTAGAGGGGTCCTACGGCGGGGAGCTGTTTTTT	CASSLEGSYGGELFF
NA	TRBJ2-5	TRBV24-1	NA	TGTGCCACCGGGGAGATTGGGATGTACCAAGAGACCCAGTACTTC	CATGEIGMYQETQYF
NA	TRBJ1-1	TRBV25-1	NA	TGTGCCAGCAGTGGGACAGCGAACACTGAAGCTTTCTTT	CASSGTANTEAFF
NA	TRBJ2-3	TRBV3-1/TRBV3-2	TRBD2	TGTGCCAGCAGCCAAGACATACGCGGGAGTTTCGAGGATACGCAGTATTTT	CASSQDIRGSFEDTQYF
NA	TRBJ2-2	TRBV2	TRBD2	TGTGCCAGCAGGGGGACTAGTTTCGGGGAGCTGTTTTTT	CASRGTSFGELFF
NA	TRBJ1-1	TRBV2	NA	TGTGCCAGCAGGGGCCTCATAGGGGTGGGCACTGAAGCTTTCTTT	CASRGLIGVGTEAFF
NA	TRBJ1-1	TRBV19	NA	TGTGCCAGTAGTAGAAATCTGGGGAACACTGAAGCTTTCTTT	CASSRNLGNTEAFF
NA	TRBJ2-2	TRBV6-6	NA	TGTGCCAGCAGTCCTACACAGAACACCGGGGAGCTGTTTTTT	CASSPTQNTGELFF
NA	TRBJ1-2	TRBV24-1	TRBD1	TGTGCCACCAGTGACTCCCTCGGACAGGGGGAATGGAGTGGCTACACCTTC	CATSDSLGQGEWSGYTF
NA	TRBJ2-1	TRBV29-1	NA	TGCAGCGTTGAAATTACTAGGCTCAACAATGAGCAGTTCTTC	CSVEITRLNNEQFF